This TCR beta chain was observed in a study of cytomegalovirus exposure and HLA in healthy donors. It was with 60 Vbeta and 13 Jbeta primers that the PCR ran. Clones were read by immunoSEQ multiplex PCR, and TCRdb kept only the in-frame ones, dropping some. This repertoire includes fewer than 45,000 clones. With V trimmed by 0 bases and J by 2 bases, 2 bases remained unmatched. The CDR3 is 16 amino acids. The V gene's germline CDR1 is MNHNS and CDR2 SASEGT. A word on this clone: The antigen remains unidentified.

Notes on the study in general: CMV serostatus was the sole immune exposure data available. In vitro work confirmed that a few CMV-associated chains recognize CMV antigens. When a later analysis compared HLA-associated TCR beta chains with equally common others, the HLA-associated chains turned out to be more clonally expanded and to have lower generation probabilities. Among donors in an Asian-associated ancestry cluster, a later analysis reportedly found fewer N-insertions than the roughly 610-donor mean.

Sequencing was done on a sample of PBMCs. V usage is TRBV6-1 and J usage is TRBJ2-1; 9 bases are a match to TRBD2. The sequence derives from a man aged 35 to 55 in good health and CMV-seropositive. CDR3 loop: CASSEAASGAYNEQFF. CDR3 bases: TGTGCCAGCAGTGAAGCGGCTAGCGGGGCCTACAATGAGCAGTTCTTC.